This T cell receptor beta chain was sequenced for a study of Ad26.COV2.S vaccination and SARS-CoV-2 variants (TCRdb year 2021). In terms of the full investigation: Vaccine-arm donors were drawn from COV1001, a multicentre, randomized, double-blind, placebo-controlled phase I-IIa trial of Ad26.COV2.S in healthy adults. Dosing of Ad26.COV2.S was intramuscular, at either 5x10^10 or 1x10^11 viral particles, delivered as one shot or as two shots spaced 56 days apart. TCRbeta repertoire sequencing served as the tool for gauging how specific and how broad the SARS-CoV-2-reactive T cell receptors were following Ad26.COV2.S vaccination. A total of some 30 samples were included in the TCR-sequenced set, comprising about 20 Ad26.COV2.S vaccine recipients, 5 placebo recipients and 8 SARS-CoV-2 convalescent individuals. Trial participants were randomized into five groups of five: low-dose or high-dose Ad26.COV2.S given once or twice, or placebo on both occasions. Investigators did not know the trial group allocation while performing experiments and assessing outcomes.

In regard to this clone: It has no known antigen specificity. No much larger clonotype is one base removed from it; base qualities were not supplied.

TCRbeta CDR3 regions were sequenced with the immunoSEQ Assay. After extraction, genomic DNA underwent amplification by bias-controlled multiplex PCR, followed by high-throughput sequencing. In the paper's pipeline: To quantify the absolute abundance of every unique TCRbeta CDR3 region, sequences were collapsed and filtered. Usable DNA was measured by amplifying reference genes present in all nucleated cells, and TCRbeta template counts were normalized to that usable DNA to estimate T cell fraction. Repertoire TCRs were annotated as SARS-CoV-2-specific when V gene, CDR3 amino acid sequence and J gene were exactly matched to a known reactive TCR set. MIRA supplied the reference SARS-CoV-2 TCR set, which was filtered for enrichment in COVID-19-positive ImmuneCODE repertoires so that public or cross-reactive TCRs were removed. Based on the MIRA antigens, annotated TCRs were further analysed at the level of specific ORF or position within ORF. Breadth was defined as annotated unique rearrangements over total unique productive rearrangements; depth was the summed frequency of those rearrangements. TCR breadth was compared between groups using two-sided Wilcoxon rank-sum tests. In its TCRdb copy, this immuneACCESS table keeps in-frame sequences only and misses some clones. Where compared with another copy, unresolved V genes explain less than half of these, and the others have no known cause. The D gene and trimming were derived from the DNA, and the V and J assignments and clone size from that table. The sample data list about 440,000 clones, and around 88% of these were observed just once. The ten biggest clones cover 9.5% to 15% of the sample.

The CDR3 starts with the cysteine, ends with the phenylalanine, and has 14 residues. Of the read, only the CDR3 DNA is kept; its 42 bases are in frame from base 1. The germline V gene (reference sequence) gives CDR1 as LNHDA and CDR2 as SQIVND. Trimmed from V: 7 bases; trimmed from J: 5 bases; junction bases lacking a gene match: 9. Study-level results and caveats: Comparing responses between vaccine doses or regimens was not something the study was powered to do. After vaccination, spike-specific CD8+ and CD4+ T cell responses were reported to show substantial breadth. It was noted by the authors that total T cell responses may have been underestimated by the TCR breadth and depth analyses. Ad26.COV2.S recipients had higher spike-specific TCR breadth than placebo recipients (P = 0.0014). Non-spike TCR breadth was comparable between vaccine and placebo recipients, consistent with the vaccine containing only spike.

Taken with the paper, the label for treatment or condition translates to: about 20 received Ad26.COV2.S at low or high dose, single or two shots; roughly five received placebo; per-sample allocation not given. For vaccine and placebo recipients, the sequenced repertoires came from samples collected on day 63 after the first injection. In Cohort 1b, some 25 adults aged 18-55 years were enrolled at a single site in Boston, USA, between 29 July and 7 August 2020. Ad26.COV2.S was a replication-incompetent adenovirus type 26 vector that expressed a prefusion-stabilized SARS-CoV-2 spike protein derived from the original Wuhan strain.

The sequence was obtained from a person aged 18 to 65 who received the Ad26.COV2.S COVID-19 vaccine or a placebo. The material sequenced was peripheral blood, taken in a trial of Ad26.COV2.S vaccine versus placebo. The receptor chain draws on TRBV19 and TRBJ1-1, with 8 bases aligning to TRBD1. The DNA sequence is given as TGTGCCAGTAAACGTCAGGGGGCCGGGACTGAAGCTTTCTTT. The resulting protein is CASKRQGAGTEAFF.